The rows below give T cell receptor beta chains drawn from one sample of a study of control samples from healthy donors and cancer patients. The assay was immunoSEQ multiplex PCR, and TCRdb's table has in-frame clones only and misses some. The profile shows about 55,000 clones, 88% of them singletons. The sample comprised blood. All receptors come from a man aged 50 to 60 in good health. Both conserved end residues are part of each CDR3. The order of the fields is clone size, J gene, D gene, V gene, CDR3 protein, CDR3 DNA. The D gene is left open where the match is weak. Not every row has a clone size; where given, it reads once, few, many or a size class.

NA	TRBJ2-3	NA	TRBV27	CASSGIGSSTDTQYF	TGTGCCAGCAGTGGTATAGGGTCTAGCACAGATACGCAGTATTTT
NA	TRBJ1-2	TRBD1	TRBV6-5	CASSLGQGTYGYTF	TGTGCCAGCAGCCTCGGACAGGGGACTTATGGCTACACCTTC
NA	TRBJ2-3	NA	TRBV18	CASSQEADTQYF	TGTGCCAGCTCCCAAGAGGCAGATACGCAGTATTTT
NA	TRBJ2-2	TRBD1	TRBV7-2	CASTRTGSTGELFF	TGTGCCAGCACCCGGACAGGCTCCACCGGGGAGCTGTTTTTT
NA	TRBJ1-4	NA	TRBV10-3	CAISEGGNPLMKELFF	TGTGCCATCAGTGAGGGGGGGAACCCTCTAATGAAGGAACTGTTTTTT
NA	TRBJ2-6	NA	TRBV6-2/TRBV6-3	CASSYGGSSGANVLTF	TGTGCCAGCAGTTACGGAGGGAGCTCTGGGGCCAACGTCCTGACTTTC
NA	TRBJ1-2	NA	TRBV27	CASSFGMRNYGYTF	TGTGCCAGCAGTTTCGGAATGAGGAACTATGGCTACACCTTC
NA	TRBJ1-2	NA	TRBV28	CASTPGGGGRYYGYTF	TGTGCCAGCACCCCCGGTGGGGGAGGACGGTACTATGGCTACACCTTC
NA	TRBJ2-1	TRBD2	TRBV4-1	CASSQGEGYNEQFF	TGCGCCAGCAGCCAAGGGGAGGGCTACAATGAGCAGTTCTTC
NA	TRBJ2-3	TRBD1	TRBV29-1	CSVERGTGAKNTQYF	TGCAGCGTTGAAAGGGGGACAGGGGCTAAGAATACGCAGTATTTT
NA	TRBJ2-7	NA	TRBV3-1/TRBV3-2	CASSPRALTPYEQYF	TGTGCCAGCAGCCCCAGGGCCTTAACACCCTACGAGCAGTACTTC
NA	TRBJ2-3	NA	TRBV11-2	CASSLDSLADTQYF	TGTGCCAGCAGCTTAGATAGTCTAGCGGATACGCAGTATTTT
NA	TRBJ2-7	TRBD2	TRBV13	CASSSPITGTSGRLYEQYF	TGTGCCAGCAGCTCACCCATAACCGGGACTAGCGGGAGGCTCTACGAGCAGTACTTC
NA	TRBJ1-2	NA	TRBV6-2/TRBV6-3	CASGRQDYGYTF	TGTGCCAGCGGCCGCCAGGACTATGGCTACACCTTC
NA	TRBJ1-4	NA	TRBV10-1	CASSETRGFTNEKLFF	TGCGCCAGCAGTGAGACGAGGGGGTTCACTAATGAAAAACTGTTTTTT
NA	TRBJ2-1	NA	TRBV28	CASSFPAHSNEQFF	TGTGCCAGCAGTTTTCCGGCTCACTCCAATGAGCAGTTCTTC
NA	TRBJ2-2	TRBD1	TRBV11-2	CASSLDFGTENTGELFF	TGTGCCAGCAGCTTAGACTTTGGGACAGAAAACACCGGGGAGCTGTTTTTT
NA	TRBJ2-7	NA	TRBV5-8	CARGTGATLEQYF	TGTGCCAGGGGGACGGGAGCTACGTTAGAACAGTACTTC
NA	TRBJ2-3	NA	TRBV4-1	CASSQENTDTQYF	TGCGCCAGCAGCCAAGAAAACACAGATACGCAGTATTTT
NA	TRBJ2-3	NA	TRBV29-1	CSVTLADTQYF	TGCAGCGTAACTCTAGCAGATACGCAGTATTTT
NA	TRBJ1-5	TRBD1	TRBV3-1/TRBV3-2	CASSGPGQGPNQPQHF	TGTGCCAGCAGCGGCCCGGGACAGGGGCCCAATCAGCCCCAGCATTTT
NA	TRBJ2-1	NA	TRBV7-9	CASSPKGRTYNEQFF	TGTGCCAGCAGCCCTAAGGGCAGAACCTACAATGAGCAGTTCTTC
NA	TRBJ1-2	TRBD1	TRBV7-9	CASSLGLQDRGQGYTF	TGTGCCAGCAGCTTAGGTTTGCAGGACAGGGGGCAAGGCTACACCTTC
NA	TRBJ2-3	NA	TRBV28	CASSRGGFTDTQYF	TGTGCCAGCAGTAGGGGGGGATTCACAGATACGCAGTATTTT
NA	TRBJ1-4	NA	TRBV28	CASSFLGRDPATNEKLFF	TGTGCCAGCAGTTTTCTTGGCAGGGACCCTGCAACTAATGAAAAACTGTTTTTT
NA	TRBJ1-1	NA	TRBV6-2/TRBV6-3	CASSQQSAANTEAFF	TGTGCCAGCAGCCAACAATCCGCAGCGAACACTGAAGCTTTCTTT
NA	TRBJ2-1	NA	TRBV7-2	CASSLTARPGDEQFF	TGTGCCAGCAGCTTAACGGCCCGCCCGGGGGATGAGCAGTTCTTC
NA	TRBJ2-4	NA	TRBV6-5	CASGGPQGSKNIQYF	TGTGCCAGCGGCGGCCCACAGGGCTCAAAAAACATTCAGTACTTC
NA	TRBJ1-2	NA	TRBV2	CASSESSDNYGYTF	TGTGCCAGCAGTGAATCGTCGGATAATTATGGCTACACCTTC
few	TRBJ2-5	TRBD2	TRBV7-8	CASSPTGGRETQYF	TGTGCCAGCAGCCCCACGGGGGGGCGGGAGACCCAGTACTTC
NA	TRBJ2-3	NA	TRBV4-1	CASSRDGTSTDTQYF	TGCGCCAGCAGCCGCGACGGTACCAGCACAGATACGCAGTATTTT
NA	TRBJ1-1	NA	TRBV12-3/TRBV12-4	CASSLRTNTEAFF	TGTGCCAGCAGTTTACGGACAAACACTGAAGCTTTCTTT
NA	TRBJ2-1	NA	TRBV28	CASSFRSWGPKNNEQFF	TGTGCCAGCAGTTTCAGGTCATGGGGCCCAAAAAACAATGAGCAGTTCTTC
NA	TRBJ2-1	NA	TRBV12-3/TRBV12-4	CASSLTGLSIF	TGTGCCAGCAGTTTAACGGGCCTCTCGATCTTC
NA	TRBJ1-1	NA	TRBV18	CASSGGSEGTRAFF	TGTGCCAGCTCAGGAGGTTCTGAGGGGACGCGGGCTTTCTTT
NA	TRBJ2-3	NA	TRBV19	CASSRSSEGTDTQYF	TGTGCCAGTAGTAGATCGTCGGAGGGCACAGATACGCAGTATTTT
few	TRBJ2-7	NA	TRBV2	CASSVDGSLEQYF	TGTGCCAGCAGTGTGGACGGTAGCCTCGAGCAGTACTTC
NA	TRBJ2-3	NA	TRBV18	CASSPSGASTDTQYF	TGTGCCAGCTCACCGAGTGGGGCGAGCACAGATACGCAGTATTTT
NA	TRBJ2-5	NA	TRBV20-1	CSGSRLQETQYF	TGCAGTGGTAGTAGGCTCCAAGAGACCCAGTACTTC
NA	TRBJ2-1	NA	TRBV7-2	CASSFQWQGGEQFF	TGTGCCAGCAGCTTCCAGTGGCAGGGTGGCGAGCAGTTCTTC
NA	TRBJ2-7	TRBD2	TRBV7-2	CASSHGGGRESYEQYF	TGTGCCAGCAGCCACGGAGGCGGGAGGGAGTCCTACGAGCAGTACTTC
few	TRBJ2-7	NA	TRBV5-4	CASSLGSSYEQYF	TGTGCCAGCAGCTTGGGGAGCTCCTACGAGCAGTACTTC
NA	TRBJ1-2	TRBD1	TRBV24-1	CATSQDRGLGYTF	TGTGCCACCAGCCAGGACAGGGGGCTTGGCTACACCTTC
NA	TRBJ1-2	NA	TRBV25-1	CASSPGDPPVLAF	TGTGCCAGCAGTCCCGGGGACCCGCCTGTTCTCGCCTTC
NA	TRBJ2-5	TRBD2	TRBV24-1	CATSLAGEGGETQYF	TGTGCCACCAGTCTCGCGGGAGAAGGTGGGGAGACCCAGTACTTC
NA	TRBJ1-1	NA	TRBV24-1	CATSDQGRGEAFF	TGTGCCACCAGTGACCAGGGACGGGGTGAAGCTTTCTTT
NA	TRBJ1-3	NA	TRBV14	CASSSRRGAGNTIYF	TGTGCCAGCTCCTCACGGCGGGGGGCTGGAAACACCATATATTTT
NA	TRBJ1-4	TRBD1	TRBV28	CASRVGQATNEKLFF	TGTGCCAGCAGAGTCGGACAGGCAACTAATGAAAAACTGTTTTTT
NA	TRBJ1-5	NA	TRBV29-1	CSVGEIDQPQHF	TGCAGCGTTGGGGAGATTGATCAGCCCCAGCATTTT
NA	TRBJ1-6	NA	TRBV28	CASRSWATGNSPLHF	TGTGCCAGCAGGTCGTGGGCGACCGGGAATTCACCCCTCCACTTT
NA	TRBJ2-1	NA	TRBV5-6	CASSTRQTSSYNEQFF	TGTGCCAGCAGCACTAGACAGACTTCCTCCTACAATGAGCAGTTCTTC